These T cell receptor beta chains were read from a single sample in a study of T cell repertoires in ileal Crohn's disease. The method was immunoSEQ multiplex PCR; TCRdb's version includes in-frame clones alone and lacks a portion of them. The table shows some 16,000 clones, with more than 90% occurring only once. Sequenced material: ileal tissue. The receptor set was obtained from an adult with Crohn's disease. CDR3s include the opening cysteine and the closing phenylalanine or tryptophan.

TRBV6-1	15	TRBJ1-1	CASSARQGTNTEAFF
TRBV2	13	TRBJ1-6	CASSDVGSQSLHF
TRBV5-1	15	TRBJ1-3	CASSLSGPSGNTIYF
TRBV29-1	15	TRBJ2-5	CSVERDRGDEETQYF
TRBV25-1	14	TRBJ2-3	CASSEWGSTDTQYF
TRBV4-2	16	TRBJ2-1	CASTPLGGREVNEQFF
TRBV28	13	TRBJ1-1	CASSDTMNTEAFF
TRBV30	14	TRBJ2-5	CAWRSGTGAETQYF
TRBV28	17	TRBJ1-4	CASSGAGGGSDNEKLFF
TRBV11-2	12	TRBJ2-7	CASSLDLGSQYF
TRBV5-1	16	TRBJ1-2	CASSFIGDGITYGYTF
TRBV6-5	15	TRBJ1-6	CASSSQGALNSPLHF
TRBV2	12	TRBJ2-7	CASKGVYYEQYF
TRBV11-2	15	TRBJ2-2	CASSFFRGNTGELFF
TRBV6-6	15	TRBJ1-4	CASSYNIRADEKLFF
TRBV5-6	11	TRBJ1-1	CASMSNTEAFF
TRBV27	17	TRBJ1-6	CASRNRGWDPTDSPLHF
TRBV7-2	15	TRBJ2-7	CASSSGLAGDYEQYF
TRBV4-1	17	TRBJ1-2	CASSQDLRQGTNYGYTF
TRBV4-3	17	TRBJ1-1	CASSQDKGQLTDTEAFF
TRBV4-1	15	TRBJ2-5	CASSQMSQGRETQYF
TRBV12-5	14	TRBJ1-1	CASGLGPVGTEAFF
TRBV7-9	11	TRBJ2-3	CASSLADTQYF
TRBV10-3	16	TRBJ1-5	CAISESSGGMVQPQHF
TRBV23-1	14	TRBJ1-5	CASIPGAGKQPQHF
TRBV19	15	TRBJ1-1	CASTGVGTMNTEAFF
TRBV29-1	13	TRBJ2-7	CSVAKGQVYEQYF
TRBV7-9	15	TRBJ1-1	CASSLQGIGNTEAFF
TRBV27	14	TRBJ2-3	CASSLAGGTDTQYF
TRBV9	14	TRBJ1-4	CASSENPGGGKLFF
TRBV28	14	TRBJ2-3	CASSGASGRDTQYF
TRBV9	15	TRBJ2-1	CASSKRTSGYNEQFF
TRBV5-5	17	TRBJ1-5	CASSSEGGGLLNQPQHF
TRBV7-2	11	TRBJ2-1	CASSLDNEQFF
TRBV6-5	14	TRBJ1-2	CASRRQGTSYGYTF
TRBV19	14	TRBJ1-5	CASSILQGPQPQHF
TRBV7-9	15	TRBJ1-2	CASSSDRRKFYGYTF
TRBV28	17	TRBJ1-1	CASSLELTGGMNTEAFF
TRBV28	13	TRBJ1-2	CAARGASNYGYTF
TRBV5-1	14	TRBJ2-3	CASSPGLAGGTQYF
TRBV28	15	TRBJ1-2	CASSSPAGGYSSYTF
TRBV7-2	15	TRBJ2-7	CASSLRRGSSYEQYF
TRBV6-5	13	TRBJ1-2	CASSNDRGLGYTF
TRBV9	15	TRBJ2-3	CASSVVSGGADTQYF
TRBV7-3	16	TRBJ2-7	CASSLAAGALAYEQYF
TRBV11-1	15	TRBJ2-5	CASSLVFGPGETQYF
TRBV6-7	11	TRBJ1-2	CASSYVHGYTF
TRBV7-3	15	TRBJ1-6	CASSLQGQDNSPLHF
TRBV7-2	16	TRBJ2-3	CASSLPGLASGGTQYF
TRBV4-2	16	TRBJ1-1	CASSQVRMSNGAEAFF
TRBV7-9	15	TRBJ2-5	CASSTYWASQETQYF